The T cell receptor (beta chain) described here comes from a study of graft-versus-host responses after intestinal transplantation. Looking at the study overall: Each recipient received a multivisceral, liver-intestinal, or isolated intestinal graft. Study-wide results and limits: The recipient marrow held GvH clones, and some of them showed up first in ileum or blood. Early post-transplant HvG declines showed an association with peak circulating GvH clone levels. High graft-versus-host to host-versus-graft clonal ratios were seen in allografts of patients with graft-donor T cell macrochimerism.

Assay used: immunoSEQ multiplex PCR; TCRdb lists only in-frame clones, some missing. The table has more than 55,000 clones, roughly 90% seen once. As concerns this clone: The antigen is undetermined.

This TCR derives from a human patient who received an intestinal transplant, so some T cells may come from the graft donor. Specimen: PBMCs, collected 26 days after transplant.

The chain's CDR3 is CASSLDSGADTQYF. CDR3 coding DNA: TGTGCCAGCAGCTTGGATAGCGGGGCAGATACGCAGTATTTT. The V gene is TRBV7-2, the J gene TRBJ2-3; the match to TRBD2 covers 8 bases. V was clipped by 3 bases and J by 4 bases; unmatched bases: 3. This CDR3 is built from 14 residues. Germline CDR1 SGHTA, CDR2 FQGNSA.